Below, one T cell receptor beta chain is given with its context. This sample stems from a study of blood T cell repertoires in COVID-19. Turning to the study itself: Acute-phase and convalescent COVID-19 samples originated in the United States, Italy and Spain.

The assay was immunoSEQ multiplex PCR, and TCRdb's table has in-frame clones only and misses some. Of some 66,000 clones in the sample, about 90% were seen once. The length of the CDR3 is 15 residues. The junction had 4 bases not matched to a gene; V was cut back by 5 bases and J by 0 bases. Germline V gene data show CDR1 as SNHLY and CDR2 as FYNNEI. The chain employs TRBV2 and TRBJ2-1; the match to TRBD1 covers 7 bases. Sequencing input: peripheral blood. The source is a human donor in a cohort sampled during active COVID-19. This CDR3 is CASSRQGISYNEQFF. DNA of the CDR3: TGTGCCAGCAGTCGACAGGGAATCTCCTACAATGAGCAGTTCTTC.